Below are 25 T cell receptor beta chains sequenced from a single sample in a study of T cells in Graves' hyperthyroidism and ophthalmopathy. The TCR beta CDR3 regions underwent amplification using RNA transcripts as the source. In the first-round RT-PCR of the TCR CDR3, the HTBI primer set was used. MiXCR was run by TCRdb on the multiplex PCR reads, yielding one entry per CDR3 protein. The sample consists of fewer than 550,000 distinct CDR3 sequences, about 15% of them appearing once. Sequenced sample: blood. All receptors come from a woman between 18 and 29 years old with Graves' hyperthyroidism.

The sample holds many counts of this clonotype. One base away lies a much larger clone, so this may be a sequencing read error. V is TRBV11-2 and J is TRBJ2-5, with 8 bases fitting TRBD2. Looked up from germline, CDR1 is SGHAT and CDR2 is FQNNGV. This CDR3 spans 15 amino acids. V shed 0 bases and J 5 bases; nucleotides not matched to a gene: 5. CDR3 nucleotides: TGTGCCAGCAGCTTAGACGGTAGCGGGACGGAGACCCAGTACTTC. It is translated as CASSLDGSGTETQYF.

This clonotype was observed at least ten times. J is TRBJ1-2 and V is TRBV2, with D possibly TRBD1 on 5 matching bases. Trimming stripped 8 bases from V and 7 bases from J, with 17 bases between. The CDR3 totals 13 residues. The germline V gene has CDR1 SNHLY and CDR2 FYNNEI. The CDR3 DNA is TGTGCCAGCTCAGGGAGCAGAGAAGCTGGCTACACCTTC. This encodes CASSGSREAGYTF.

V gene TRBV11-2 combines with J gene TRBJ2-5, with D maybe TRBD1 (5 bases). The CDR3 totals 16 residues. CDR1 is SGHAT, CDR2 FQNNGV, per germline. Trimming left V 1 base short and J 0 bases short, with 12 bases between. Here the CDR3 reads CASSLVGALYQETQYF. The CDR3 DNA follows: TGTGCCAGCAGCTTAGTAGGGGCACTGTACCAAGAGACCCAGTACTTC.

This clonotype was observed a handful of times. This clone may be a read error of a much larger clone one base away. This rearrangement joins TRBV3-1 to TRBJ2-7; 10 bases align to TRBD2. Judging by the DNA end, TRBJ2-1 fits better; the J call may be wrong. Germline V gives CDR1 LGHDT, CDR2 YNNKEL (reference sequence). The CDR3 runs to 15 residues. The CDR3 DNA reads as TGTGCCAGCACTTCAGCGGGGGGGCCCTCCTACGAGCAGTTCTTC. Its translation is CASTSAGGPSYEQFF.

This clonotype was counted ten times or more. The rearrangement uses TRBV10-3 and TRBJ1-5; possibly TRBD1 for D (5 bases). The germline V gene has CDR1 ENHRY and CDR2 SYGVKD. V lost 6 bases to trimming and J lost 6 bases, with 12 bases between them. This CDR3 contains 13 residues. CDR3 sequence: CAIRGTWGQPQHF. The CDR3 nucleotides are TGTGCCATCAGGGGGACCTGGGGTCAGCCCCAGCATTTT.

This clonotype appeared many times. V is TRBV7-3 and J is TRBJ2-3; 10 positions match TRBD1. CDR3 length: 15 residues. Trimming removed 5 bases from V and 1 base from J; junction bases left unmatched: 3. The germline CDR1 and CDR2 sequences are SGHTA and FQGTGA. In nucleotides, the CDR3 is TGTGCCAGCAGCATCGGGACAGGGGGCACAGATACGCAGTATTTT. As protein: CASSIGTGGTDTQYF.

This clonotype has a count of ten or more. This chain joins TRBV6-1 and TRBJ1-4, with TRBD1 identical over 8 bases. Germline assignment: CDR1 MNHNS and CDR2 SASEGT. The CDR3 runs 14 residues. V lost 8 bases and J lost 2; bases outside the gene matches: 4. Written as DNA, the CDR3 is TGTGCCAGCGTGACAGGGGATACTAATGAAAAACTGTTTTTT. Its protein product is CASVTGDTNEKLFF.

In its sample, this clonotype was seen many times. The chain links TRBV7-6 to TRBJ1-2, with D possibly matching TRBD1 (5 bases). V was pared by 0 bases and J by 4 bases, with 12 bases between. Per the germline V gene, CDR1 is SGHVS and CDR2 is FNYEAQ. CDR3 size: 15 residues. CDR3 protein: CASSLAGSGAYGYTF. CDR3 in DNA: TGTGCCAGCAGCTTAGCCGGCAGCGGGGCCTATGGCTACACCTTC.

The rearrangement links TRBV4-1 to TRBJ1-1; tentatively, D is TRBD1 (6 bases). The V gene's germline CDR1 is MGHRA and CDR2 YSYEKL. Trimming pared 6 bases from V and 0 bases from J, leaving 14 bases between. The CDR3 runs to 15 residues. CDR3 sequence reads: CASRKTGPMNTEAFF. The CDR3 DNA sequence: TGCGCCAGCAGAAAAACAGGGCCCATGAACACTGAAGCTTTCTTT.

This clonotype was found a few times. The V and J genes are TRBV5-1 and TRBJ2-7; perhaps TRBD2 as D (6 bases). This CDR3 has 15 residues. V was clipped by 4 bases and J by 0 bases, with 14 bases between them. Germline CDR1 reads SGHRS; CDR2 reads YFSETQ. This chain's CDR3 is CASSPLDGGSYEQYF. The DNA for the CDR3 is TGCGCCAGCAGCCCATTGGACGGGGGCTCCTACGAGCAGTACTTC. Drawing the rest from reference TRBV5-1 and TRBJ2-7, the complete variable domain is KAGVTQTPRYLIKTRGQQVTLSCSPISGHRSVSWYQQTPGQGLQFLFEYFSETQRNKGNFPGRFSGRQFSNSRSEMNVSTLELGDSALYLCASSPLDGGSYEQYFGPGTRLTVT.

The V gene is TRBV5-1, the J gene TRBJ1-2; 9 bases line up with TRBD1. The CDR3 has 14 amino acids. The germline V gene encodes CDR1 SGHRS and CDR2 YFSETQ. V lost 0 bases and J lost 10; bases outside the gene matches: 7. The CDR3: CASSLAGTGNFYTF. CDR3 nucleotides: TGCGCCAGCAGCTTGGCCGGGACAGGGAACTTCTACACCTTC.

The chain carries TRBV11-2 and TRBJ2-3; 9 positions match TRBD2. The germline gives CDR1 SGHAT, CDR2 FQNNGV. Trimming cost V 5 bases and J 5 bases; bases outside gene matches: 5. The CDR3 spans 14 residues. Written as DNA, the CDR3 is TGTGCCAGCAGCGCAGCGGGGGGACGAGATACGCAGTATTTT. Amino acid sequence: CASSAAGGRDTQYF.

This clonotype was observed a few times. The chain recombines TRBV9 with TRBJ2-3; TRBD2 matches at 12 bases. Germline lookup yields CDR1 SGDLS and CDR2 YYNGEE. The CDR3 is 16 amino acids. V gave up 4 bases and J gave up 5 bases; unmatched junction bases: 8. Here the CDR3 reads CASSHPTSGGRDTQYF. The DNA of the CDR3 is TGTGCCAGCAGCCATCCCACTAGCGGGGGGCGAGATACGCAGTATTTT.

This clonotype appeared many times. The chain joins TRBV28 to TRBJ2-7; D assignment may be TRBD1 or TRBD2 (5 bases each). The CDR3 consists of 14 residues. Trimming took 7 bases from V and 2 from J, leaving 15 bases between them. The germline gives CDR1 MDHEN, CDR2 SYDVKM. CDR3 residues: CASNLWDRTYEQYF. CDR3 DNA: TGTGCCAGCAACTTGTGGGACCGTACCTACGAGCAGTACTTC. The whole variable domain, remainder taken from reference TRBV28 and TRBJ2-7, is DVKVTQSSRYLVKRTGEKVFLECVQDMDHENMFWYRQDPGLGLRLIYFSYDVKMKEKGDIPEGYSVSREKKERFSLILESASTNQTSMYLCASNLWDRTYEQYFGPGTRLTVT.

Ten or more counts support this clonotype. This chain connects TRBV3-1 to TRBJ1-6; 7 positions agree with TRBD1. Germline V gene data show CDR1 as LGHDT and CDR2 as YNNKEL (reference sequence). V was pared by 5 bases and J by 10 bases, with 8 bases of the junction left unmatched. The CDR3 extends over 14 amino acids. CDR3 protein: CASSGTGEFSPLHF. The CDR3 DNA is TGTGCCAGCAGCGGAACAGGGGAATTCTCACCCCTCCACTTT.

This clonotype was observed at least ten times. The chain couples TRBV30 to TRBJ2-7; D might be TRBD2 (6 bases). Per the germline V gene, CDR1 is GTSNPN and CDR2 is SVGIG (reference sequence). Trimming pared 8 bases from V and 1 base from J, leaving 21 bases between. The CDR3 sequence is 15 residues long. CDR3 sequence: CAGTVTGLRSYEQYF. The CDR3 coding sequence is TGTGCCGGGACCGTTACGGGACTCCGATCCTACGAGCAGTACTTC. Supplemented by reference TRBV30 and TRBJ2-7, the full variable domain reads SQTIHQWPATLVQPVGSPLSLECTVEGTSNPNLYWYRQAAGRGLQLLFYSVGIGQISSEVPQNLSASRPQDRQFILSSKKLLLSDSGFYLCAGTVTGLRSYEQYFGPGTRLTVT.

CDR3 bases: TGCAGTGCTTTCCCTGGCGGACACGGATACACAGATACGCAGTATTTT. Translating gives CSAFPGGHGYTDTQYF. This chain connects TRBV20-1 to TRBJ2-3; perhaps TRBD1 as D (5 bases). The CDR3 extends over 16 amino acids. Between the trimmed V and J ends, which lost 5 bases and 2 bases, there was a span of 20 bases. Germline V gives CDR1 DFQATT, CDR2 SNEGSKA (reference sequence).

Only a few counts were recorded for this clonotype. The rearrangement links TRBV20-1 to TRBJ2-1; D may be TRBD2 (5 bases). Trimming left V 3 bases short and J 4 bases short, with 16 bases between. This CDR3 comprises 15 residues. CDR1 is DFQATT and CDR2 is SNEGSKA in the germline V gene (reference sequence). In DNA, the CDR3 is TGCAGTGCTAGTCCTACTAGTGAGTCTTACAATGAGCAGTTCTTC. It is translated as CSASPTSESYNEQFF.

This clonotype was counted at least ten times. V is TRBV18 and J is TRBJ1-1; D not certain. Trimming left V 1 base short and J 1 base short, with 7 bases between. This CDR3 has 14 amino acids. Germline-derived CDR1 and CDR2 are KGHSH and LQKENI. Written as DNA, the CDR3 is TGTGCCAGCTCACCACGTTCGACGAACACTGAAGCTTTCTTT. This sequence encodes CASSPRSTNTEAFF.

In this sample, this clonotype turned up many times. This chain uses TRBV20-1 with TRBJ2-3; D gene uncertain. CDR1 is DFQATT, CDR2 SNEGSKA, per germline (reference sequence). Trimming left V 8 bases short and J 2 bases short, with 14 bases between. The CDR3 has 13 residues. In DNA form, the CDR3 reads TGCAGTCTTCACGTGGGTTTCACAGATACGCAGTATTTT. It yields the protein CSLHVGFTDTQYF.

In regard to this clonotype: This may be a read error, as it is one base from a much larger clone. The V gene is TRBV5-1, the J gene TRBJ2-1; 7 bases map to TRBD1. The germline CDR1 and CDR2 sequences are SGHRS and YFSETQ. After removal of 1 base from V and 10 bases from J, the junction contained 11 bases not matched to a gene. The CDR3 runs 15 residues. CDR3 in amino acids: CASSLTGVPSGEQFF. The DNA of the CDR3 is TGCGCCAGCAGCTTGACAGGGGTCCCCTCCGGCGAGCAGTTCTTC.

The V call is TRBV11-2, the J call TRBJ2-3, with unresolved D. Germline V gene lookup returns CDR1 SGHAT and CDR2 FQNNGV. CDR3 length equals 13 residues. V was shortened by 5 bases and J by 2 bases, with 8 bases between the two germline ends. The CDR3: CASSTGLTDTQYF. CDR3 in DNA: TGTGCCAGCAGCACGGGCCTCACAGATACGCAGTATTTT.

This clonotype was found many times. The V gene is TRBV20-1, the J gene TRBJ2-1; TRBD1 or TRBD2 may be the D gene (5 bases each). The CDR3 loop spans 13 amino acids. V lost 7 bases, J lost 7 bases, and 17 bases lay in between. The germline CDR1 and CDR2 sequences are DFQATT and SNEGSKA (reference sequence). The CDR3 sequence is CSVTGRGGNEQFF. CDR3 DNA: TGCAGTGTAACGGGAAGGGGTGGGAATGAGCAGTTCTTC.

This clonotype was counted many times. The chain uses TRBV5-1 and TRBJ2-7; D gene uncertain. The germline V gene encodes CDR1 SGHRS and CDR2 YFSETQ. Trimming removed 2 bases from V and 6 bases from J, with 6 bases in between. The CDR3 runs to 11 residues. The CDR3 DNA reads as TGCGCCAGCAGCTTTTCGGGCGAGCAGTACTTC. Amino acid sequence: CASSFSGEQYF.

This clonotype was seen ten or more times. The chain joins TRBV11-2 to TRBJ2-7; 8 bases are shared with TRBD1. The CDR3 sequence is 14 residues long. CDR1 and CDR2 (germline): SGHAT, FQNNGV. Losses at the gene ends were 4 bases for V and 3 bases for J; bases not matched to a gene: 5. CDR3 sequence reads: CASSSSTGGYEQYF. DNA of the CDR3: TGTGCCAGCAGCTCTAGTACAGGGGGCTACGAGCAGTACTTC. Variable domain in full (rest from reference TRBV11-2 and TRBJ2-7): EAGVAQSPRYKIIEKRQSVAFWCNPISGHATLYWYQQILGQGPKLLIQFQNNGVVDDSQLPKDRFSAERLKGVDSTLKIQPAKLEDSAVYLCASSSSTGGYEQYFGPGTRLTVT.